This T cell receptor beta chain was obtained from a study of T-cell reconstitution after alpha-beta-depleted transplantation in children. The germline CDR1 and CDR2 sequences are WNHNN and SYGVQD (reference sequence). V lost 6 bases, J lost 4 bases, and 6 bases lay in between. CDR3 length: 12 residues. Preparing the TCRbeta library involved the use of unique molecular identifiers. TCRdb processed the PCR reads anew with MiXCR; each CDR3 protein has one entry. The data hold some 200,000 distinct CDR3 sequences, with roughly a tenth observed a single time. This clonotype has ten or more counts. The sequence was obtained from a human donor who donated a stem cell graft to a child with acute lymphoblastic leukemia. V and J are TRBV10-1 and TRBJ2-2; D ambiguous. This sample comprised PBMCs from the stem cell graft donor, obtained from the stem cell graft. CDR3 region: CASSSRTGELFF. CDR3 DNA sequence: TGCGCCAGCAGCTCTCGCACCGGGGAGCTGTTTTTT.